A selection of T cell receptor beta chains follows, all from one sample in a study of PD-1 blockade in classical Hodgkin lymphoma. Data came from immunoSEQ multiplex PCR; TCRdb stores just in-frame clones and leaves some out. Altogether 95,000 to 100,000 clones are present, more than 85% being singletons, with the ten largest covering about 6.1%. Sequencing used peripheral blood mononuclear cells (PBMCs), obtained before the second cycle of nivolumab. These receptors were collected from a human donor with classical Hodgkin lymphoma. CDR3s include the opening cysteine and the closing phenylalanine or tryptophan. The D gene is left open where the match is weak. Some rows have no size entry. The others give once, few or many, or a class for an expanded clone.

clone_size	d_call	v_call	j_call	cdr3_nt	cdr3_aa
.	TRBD1	TRBV10-1	TRBJ2-2	TGCGCCAGCAGCGGGACAGCCCCTTCAAACACCGGGGAGCTGTTTTTT	CASSGTAPSNTGELFF
.	TRBD1	TRBV18	TRBJ1-5	TGTGCCAGCTCACCGACAGGGGGCCTTTATAGCAATCAGCCCCAGCATTTT	CASSPTGGLYSNQPQHF
.	.	TRBV9	TRBJ2-2	TGTGCCAGCAGCCAGTCGGGTTCCGGGGCCGGGGAGCTGTTTTTT	CASSQSGSGAGELFF
.	.	TRBV15	TRBJ1-1	TGTGCCACCAGCCGGGGGACACCTGTCACTGAAGCTTTCTTT	CATSRGTPVTEAFF
.	TRBD1	TRBV9	TRBJ1-2	TGTGCCAGCAGCGTAGGAGGGACAGGGGGTCGCTATGGCTACACCTTC	CASSVGGTGGRYGYTF
.	.	TRBV7-6	TRBJ2-7	.	CASSLDRGEAVSLYF
.	TRBD1	TRBV5-1	TRBJ2-6	TGCGCCAGCAGCTCCCAACCGACAGGGCGCTCTGGGGCCAACGTCCTGACTTTC	CASSSQPTGRSGANVLTF
.	TRBD1	TRBV29-1	TRBJ2-7	TGCAGCGTTCGGCAGGGACAGGGTTTGGGGGAGCAGTACTTC	CSVRQGQGLGEQYF
.	TRBD1	TRBV30	TRBJ1-1	TGTGCCTGGAGTAAAACAGGGGGAGTCACTGAAGCTTTCTTT	CAWSKTGGVTEAFF
.	TRBD2	TRBV11-1	TRBJ2-5	TGTGCCAGCAGCCGGGAGGGAGAGACCCAGTACTTC	CASSREGETQYF
.	TRBD2	TRBV10-3	TRBJ2-3	TGTGCCTCCGGGGGGGGCGGAAATACGCAGTATTTT	CASGGGGNTQYF
.	.	TRBV19	TRBJ2-7	TGTGCCAGTAGTATTTCTGGGACGTCCTACGAGCAGTACTTC	CASSISGTSYEQYF
.	TRBD1	TRBV7-9	TRBJ1-1	TGTGCCAGCAGCCCACAGGGGGCGCCTACTGAAGCTTTCTTT	CASSPQGAPTEAFF
.	.	TRBV6-1	TRBJ2-6	TGTGCCGCCGGCTCTGGGGCCAACGTCCTGACTTTC	CAAGSGANVLTF
.	TRBD2	TRBV7-2	TRBJ2-1	TGTGCCAGCAGCTTAAGAGCGGGGAACACTCCTAATGAGCAGTTCTTC	CASSLRAGNTPNEQFF
.	.	TRBV11-2	TRBJ1-1	TGTGCCAGCAGCCCCCTTCGGCAGGCAGACAACACTGAAGCTTTCTTT	CASSPLRQADNTEAFF
.	TRBD1	TRBV25-1	TRBJ1-2	TGTGCCAGCAGTGCAGGGGGCAGGAACTATGGCTACACCTTC	CASSAGGRNYGYTF
.	TRBD2	TRBV10-2	TRBJ2-1	TGCGCCAGCAGCCATATAGCGGGGGGGTCCTACAATGAGCAGTTCTTC	CASSHIAGGSYNEQFF
.	.	TRBV4-3	TRBJ1-1	TGCGCCAGCAGCAACCGAGGGGGGAACACTGAAGCTTTCTTT	CASSNRGGNTEAFF
few	.	TRBV5-6	TRBJ2-2	TGTGCCAGCAGCCAAACTAACACCGGGGAGCTGTTTTTT	CASSQTNTGELFF
few	.	TRBV5-5	TRBJ1-1	TGTGCCAGCAGCTTGGGCACGAACACTGAAGCTTTCTTT	CASSLGTNTEAFF
.	TRBD1	TRBV4-1	TRBJ2-3	TGCGCCAGCAGCCCCGGACAGGGGTGGCCAGATACGCAGTATTTT	CASSPGQGWPDTQYF
.	TRBD1	TRBV2	TRBJ2-2	TGTGCCAGCAGGACAGGGGTGGGCGGGGAGCTGTTTTTT	CASRTGVGGELFF
.	.	TRBV5-5	TRBJ1-1	TGTGCCAGCAGCTTGGTACTTGAAGCTTTCTTT	CASSLVLEAFF
.	.	TRBV13	TRBJ2-2	TGTGCCAGCAGCTTAAGGGGACACACCGGGGAGCTGTTTTTT	CASSLRGHTGELFF
.	TRBD1	TRBV7-9	TRBJ2-7	TGTGCCAGCAGCTTAGATATGGGACAGGGGACTTACGAGCAGTACTTC	CASSLDMGQGTYEQYF
.	.	TRBV7-9	TRBJ1-1	TGTGCCAGCAGCTTAGCGTATAGGCGGGAGGGGACTGAAGCTTTCTTT	CASSLAYRREGTEAFF
.	TRBD2	TRBV5-6	TRBJ2-5	TGTGCCAGCAGCTTGGCCGGGGGGGCCTTTAAGACCCAGTACTTC	CASSLAGGAFKTQYF
once	.	TRBV25-1	TRBJ2-2	TGTGCCAGCTCAGGGACTGGCACCGGGGAGCTGTTTTTT	CASSGTGTGELFF
.	TRBD1	TRBV5-4	TRBJ2-7	TGTGCCAGCAGCTTGGCGACAGGGTCTAACTACGAGCAGTACTTC	CASSLATGSNYEQYF
once	TRBD1	TRBV5-6	TRBJ2-7	TGTGCCAGCAGCTTGGCAGGACAGGGGTATTACGAGCAGTACTTC	CASSLAGQGYYEQYF
.	.	TRBV10-3	TRBJ2-5	TGTGCCATCAGTGAGTCCGGCAGGCTAGAGACCCAGTACTTC	CAISESGRLETQYF
.	TRBD1	TRBV28	TRBJ1-5	TGTGCCAGCAGTTTCGGGACAGGGGTTCAGCCCCAGCATTTT	CASSFGTGVQPQHF
.	TRBD1	TRBV28	TRBJ1-5	TGTGCCAGCAGTTATAATAACAGGGGAGGACGGCCCCAGCATTTT	CASSYNNRGGRPQHF
.	.	TRBV11-2	TRBJ1-1	TGTGCCAGCAGCTTAACGGGCAGGGGAGGGACTGAAGCTTTCTTT	CASSLTGRGGTEAFF
few	.	TRBV20-1	TRBJ1-1	TGCAGTGCCGGGGCTGAAGCTTTCTTT	CSAGAEAFF
.	.	TRBV14	TRBJ1-2	TGTGCCAGCAGCCAAGATTCCCGGGGCCAGGGACATGGCTACACCTTC	CASSQDSRGQGHGYTF
.	TRBD1	TRBV11-2	TRBJ1-1	TGTGCCAGCAGCGTGAACAGGGGGCACGCTTTCTTT	CASSVNRGHAFF
.	.	TRBV28	TRBJ2-7	TGTGCCAGCAGTTCTCCGGGACCGAAGAGAGGCGAGCAGTACTTC	CASSSPGPKRGEQYF
.	.	TRBV20-1	TRBJ1-2	TGCAGTCATCAGGAATACTATGGCTACACCTTC	CSHQEYYGYTF
.	.	TRBV25-1	TRBJ1-1	TGTGCCAGCAGTTCCTCGGGGGGGGAGAACACTGAAGCTTTCTTT	CASSSSGGENTEAFF
.	.	TRBV2	TRBJ1-4	TGTGCCAGCAGTGAACGCAAGTTTAATGAAAAACTGTTTTTT	CASSERKFNEKLFF
.	TRBD1	TRBV4-1	TRBJ1-2	TGCGCCAGCAGCCAAGAGAACAGGGGCTATGGCTACACCTTC	CASSQENRGYGYTF
.	.	TRBV10-1	TRBJ2-7	TGCGCCAGCAGCCGGAACAGGGATGGGCCCTACGAGCAGTACTTC	CASSRNRDGPYEQYF
.	.	TRBV11-2	TRBJ2-5	TGTGCCAGCAGCTCATTAGGGCAGCCCCAAGAGACCCAGTACTTC	CASSSLGQPQETQYF
once	.	TRBV7-9	TRBJ1-1	TGTGCCAGCAGCTTCGAGTTTCAAGGGAACACTGAAGCTTTCTTT	CASSFEFQGNTEAFF
.	.	TRBV5-1	TRBJ1-2	TGCGCCAGCAGCCTGGACAGAGCCTATGGCTACACCTTC	CASSLDRAYGYTF
.	.	TRBV14	TRBJ1-1	TGTGCCAGCGGTGACTGGGGTAGCACTGAAGCTTTCTTT	CASGDWGSTEAFF
.	.	TRBV29-1	TRBJ1-3	TGCAGCGCCCGGAGGGGGTCCTCTGGAAACACCATATATTTT	CSARRGSSGNTIYF